Listed below are T cell receptor beta chains from one sample, sequenced in a study of blood T cell repertoires in COVID-19. TCRdb keeps only in-frame clones here, not all; method: immunoSEQ multiplex PCR. Of roughly 320,000 clones listed, more than 75% are singletons. The material sequenced was PBMCs or T cells enriched from blood (not recorded which). The source is a man aged 25-45 years who had recovered from COVID-19. Each CDR3 is given with its conserved first and last residue. The size field is filled for only some rows; it gives once, few, many or a size class.

TRBJ2-1 | - | 13 | TRBV5-6 | CASRLAGDNEQFF
TRBJ2-7 | - | 15 | TRBV11-2 | CASSFHGTGSYEQYF
TRBJ2-5 | - | 18 | TRBV14 | CASSQGQGRGATGETQYF
TRBJ1-2 | - | 15 | TRBV5-8 | CASSLAGTLTFGYTF
TRBJ1-2 | - | 14 | TRBV6-5 | CASREGQLDYGYTF
TRBJ2-2 | - | 14 | TRBV2 | CAITGLVNTGELFF
TRBJ1-2 | - | 16 | TRBV11-2 | CASSLGDRGLDYGYTF
TRBJ2-7 | - | 14 | TRBV13 | CASSLVGSSYEQYF
TRBJ1-2 | - | 12 | TRBV6-5 | CASRGANYGYTF
TRBJ1-1 | - | 14 | TRBV19 | CASSIGRGNTEAFF
TRBJ1-1 | - | 17 | TRBV5-6 | CASSLGSDRGRITEAFF
TRBJ2-2 | few | 15 | TRBV25-1 | CASSETGANTGELFF
TRBJ1-3 | - | 14 | TRBV19 | CASRIDRVGDTIYF
TRBJ2-6 | - | 19 | TRBV30 | CAWSVKRRTGKTGANVLTF
TRBJ1-6 | - | 13 | TRBV5-6 | CASSSDRISPLHF
TRBJ2-3 | - | 15 | TRBV13 | CASSLKRSSTDTQYF
TRBJ1-1 | - | 12 | TRBV29-1 | CSVGTGNTEAFF
TRBJ1-5 | - | 14 | TRBV19 | CASSISGYNQPQHF
TRBJ2-3 | - | 15 | TRBV4-1 | CASSQDAGSTDTQYF
TRBJ1-2 | - | 10 | TRBV29-1 | CSAGGPAYTF
TRBJ2-2 | once | 15 | TRBV19 | CASSIVLADTGELFF
TRBJ1-1 | - | 17 | TRBV4-1 | CASSPRRGQGVFTEAFF